This T cell receptor beta chain was identified during a study of beta chain features in type 1 diabetes. Study outcomes and limitations: No resolution was reached here on whether HLA type influences TCRB rearrangement.

Germline V CDR1 and CDR2: SGHNT, YYREEE (reference sequence). Unmatched junction bases numbered 5, after V lost 1 base and J lost 2 bases. This CDR3 contains 16 residues. As to this clone: The target antigen is unknown.

Post-sort purity exceeded 98% for all sorted populations. Of the isolated RNA, all was reverse transcribed, and so the sequenced material was expressed TCRB transcripts. Clones were sequenced by immunoSEQ multiplex PCR, and TCRdb holds only the in-frame ones, with some missing. Of about 140,000 clones listed, approximately 10% are singletons. The clonotype originates from a middle-aged woman in good health. The V call is TRBV5-4, the J call TRBJ2-1; 8 bases are shared with TRBD2. What was sequenced was central memory CD4+ T cells from blood. Here the CDR3 DNA reads TGTGCCAGCAGCTTGAAGAGCGGGGGAACCTACAATGAGCAGTTCTTC. It translates to CASSLKSGGTYNEQFF.